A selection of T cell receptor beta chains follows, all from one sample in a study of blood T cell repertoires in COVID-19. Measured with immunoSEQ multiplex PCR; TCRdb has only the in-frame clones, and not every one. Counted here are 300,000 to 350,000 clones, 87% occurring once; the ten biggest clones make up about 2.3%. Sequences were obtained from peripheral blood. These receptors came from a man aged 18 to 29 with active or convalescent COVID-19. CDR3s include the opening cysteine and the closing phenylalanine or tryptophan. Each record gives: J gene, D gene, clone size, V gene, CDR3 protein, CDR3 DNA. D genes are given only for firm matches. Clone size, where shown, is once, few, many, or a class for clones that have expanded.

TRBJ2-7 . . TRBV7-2 CASSTPGGYEQYF TGTGCCAGCAGCACCCCTGGCGGCTACGAGCAGTACTTC
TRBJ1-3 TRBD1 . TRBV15 CATSRDRGNTIYF TGTGCCACCAGCAGGGACAGGGGAAACACCATATATTTT
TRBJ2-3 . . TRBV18 CASSPALGDTQYF TGTGCCAGCTCACCTGCACTCGGGGATACGCAGTATTTT
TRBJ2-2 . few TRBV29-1 CSASGAAGELFF TGCAGCGCTTCAGGGGCGGCCGGGGAGCTGTTTTTT
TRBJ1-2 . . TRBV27 CASSFQPRRGPSAGYTF TGTGCCAGCAGTTTTCAACCTCGACGCGGCCCGTCCGCGGGCTACACCTTC
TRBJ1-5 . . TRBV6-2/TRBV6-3 CASSYLTRDQPQHF TGTGCCAGCAGTTACCTGACGCGGGATCAGCCCCAGCATTTT
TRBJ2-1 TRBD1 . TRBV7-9 CASSLRGTGRLVEQFF TGTGCCAGCAGCTTAAGGGGGACAGGGAGATTGGTTGAGCAGTTCTTC
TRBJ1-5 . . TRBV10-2 CASIQGWGQPQHF TGCGCCAGCATCCAGGGTTGGGGTCAGCCCCAGCATTTT
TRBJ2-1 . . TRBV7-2 CASSLGAGFNEQFF TGTGCCAGCAGCTTAGGCGCAGGATTCAATGAGCAGTTCTTC
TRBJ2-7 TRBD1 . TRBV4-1 CASSHPDRASYEQYF TGCGCCAGCAGCCACCCCGACAGGGCCTCCTACGAGCAGTACTTC
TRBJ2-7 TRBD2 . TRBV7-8 CASSLTSGETYEQYF TGTGCCAGCAGCTTGACTAGCGGGGAGACCTACGAGCAGTACTTC
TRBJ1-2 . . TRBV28 CANAPGLLDYGYTF TGTGCCAACGCCCCGGGACTCCTAGACTATGGCTACACCTTC
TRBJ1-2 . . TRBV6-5 CASSRDTANYGYTF TGTGCCAGCAGTCGGGACACAGCTAACTATGGCTACACCTTC
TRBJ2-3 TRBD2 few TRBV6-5 CASTGLAATDTQYF TGTGCCAGCACGGGACTAGCGGCCACAGATACGCAGTATTTT
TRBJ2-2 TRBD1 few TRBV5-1 CASSYVSGTGVTGELFF TGCGCCAGCAGCTACGTCTCCGGGACAGGGGTCACCGGGGAGCTGTTTTTT
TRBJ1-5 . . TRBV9 CASGRSNQPQHF TGTGCCAGCGGCAGGAGCAATCAGCCCCAGCATTTT
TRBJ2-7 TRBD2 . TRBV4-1 CASSQDQTSAVYEQYF TGCGCCAGCAGCCAAGATCAAACTAGCGCAGTTTACGAGCAGTACTTC
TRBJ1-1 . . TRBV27 CASSLAAAALNTEAFF TGTGCCAGCAGTTTAGCTGCAGCGGCCTTGAACACTGAAGCTTTCTTT
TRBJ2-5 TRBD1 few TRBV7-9 CASSSGALGTAKETQYF TGTGCCAGCAGCTCCGGCGCCCTGGGGACAGCCAAAGAGACCCAGTACTTC
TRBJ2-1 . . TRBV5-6 CASSLANRDEQFF TGTGCCAGCAGCTTGGCAAATCGGGATGAGCAGTTCTTC
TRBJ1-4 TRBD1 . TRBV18 CASSPGTGATNEKLFF TGTGCCAGCTCACCCGGGACAGGGGCAACTAATGAAAAACTGTTTTTT
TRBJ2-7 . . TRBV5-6 CASSFNYEQYF TGTGCCAGCAGCTTTAACTACGAGCAGTACTTC
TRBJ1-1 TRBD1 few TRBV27 CASRRQGFYTEAFF TGTGCCAGCAGACGACAGGGATTTTACACTGAAGCTTTCTTT
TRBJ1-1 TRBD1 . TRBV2 CASSGQGMGYTEAFF TGTGCCAGCAGCGGACAGGGGATGGGGTACACTGAAGCTTTCTTT
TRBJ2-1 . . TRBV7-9 CASSLRKNRVRHNEQFF TGTGCCAGCAGCTTAAGAAAAAACAGGGTTCGACACAATGAGCAGTTCTTC
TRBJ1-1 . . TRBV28 CASSLGGSTEAFF TGTGCCAGCAGTTTAGGGGGGAGCACTGAAGCTTTCTTT
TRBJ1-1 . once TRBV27 CASSPPGGPTEAFF TGTGCCAGCAGTCCCCCGGGGGGGCCCACTGAAGCTTTCTTT
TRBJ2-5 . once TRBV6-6 CASASGGLGTQYF TGTGCCAGCGCCTCCGGGGGTTTAGGGACCCAGTACTTC
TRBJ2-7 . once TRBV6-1 CASSVLFGTGSYEQYF TGTGCCAGCAGTGTGCTTTTTGGAACAGGGTCCTACGAGCAGTACTTC
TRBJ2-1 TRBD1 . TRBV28 CASSRQGAFNEQFF TGTGCCAGCAGTAGACAGGGGGCGTTCAATGAGCAGTTCTTC
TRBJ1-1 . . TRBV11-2 CASSLLSQGVTEAFF TGTGCCAGCAGCCTACTGAGTCAGGGCGTCACTGAAGCTTTCTTT
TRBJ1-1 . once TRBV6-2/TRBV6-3 CASSSVRENTEAFF TGTGCCAGCAGTTCCGTCAGGGAGAACACTGAAGCTTTCTTT
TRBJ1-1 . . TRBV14 CASSLQLMNTEAFF TGTGCCAGCAGCCTACAGCTCATGAACACTGAAGCTTTCTTT
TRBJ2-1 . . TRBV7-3 CASSAGYGSGEQFF TGTGCCAGCAGCGCCGGATACGGGAGCGGAGAGCAGTTCTTC
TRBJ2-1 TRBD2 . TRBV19 CASSIDLRSGSSEQFF TGTGCCAGTAGTATAGATCTGAGGAGCGGGAGTTCTGAGCAGTTCTTC
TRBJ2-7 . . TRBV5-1 CASSLGYYEQYF TGCGCCAGCAGCTTGGGCTACTACGAGCAGTACTTC
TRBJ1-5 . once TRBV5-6 CARMDSANQPQHF TGTGCCAGAATGGACAGTGCTAATCAGCCCCAGCATTTT
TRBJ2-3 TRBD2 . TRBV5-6 CASSQLPGLAGDTQYF TGTGCCAGCAGCCAACTTCCGGGACTAGCGGGAGATACGCAGTATTTT
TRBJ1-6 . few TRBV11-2 CASSPGGKSGSPLHF TGTGCCAGCAGCCCCGGGGGGAAGAGTGGGTCACCCCTCCACTTT
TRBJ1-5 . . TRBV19 CASSIRGDTDYSNQPQHF TGTGCCAGTAGTATAAGAGGGGACACGGATTATAGCAATCAGCCCCAGCATTTT
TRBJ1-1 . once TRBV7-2 CASSLYWAGGTEAFF TGTGCCAGCAGCTTATACTGGGCCGGAGGCACTGAAGCTTTCTTT
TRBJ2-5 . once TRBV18 CASSSTAETQYF TGTGCCAGCTCATCGACAGCGGAGACCCAGTACTTC
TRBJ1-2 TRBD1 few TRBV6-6 CASSLDRETRNYGYTF TGTGCCAGCAGTCTGGACAGGGAGACACGTAACTATGGCTACACCTTC
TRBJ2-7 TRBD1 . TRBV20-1 CSASLLGTGLYEQYF TGCAGTGCTAGTCTACTGGGGACAGGATTGTACGAGCAGTACTTC
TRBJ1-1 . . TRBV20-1 CSATLDTEAFF TGCAGTGCTACCCTTGACACTGAAGCTTTCTTT
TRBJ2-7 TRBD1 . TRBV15 CATRDQGAEQYF TGTGCCACCAGGGATCAGGGGGCCGAGCAGTACTTC
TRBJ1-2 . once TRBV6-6 CASSQTANYGYTF TGTGCCAGCAGTCAGACAGCTAACTATGGCTACACCTTC
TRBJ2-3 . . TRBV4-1 CASTPRSVVTDTQYF TGCGCCAGCACTCCAAGATCGGTTGTCACAGATACGCAGTATTTT
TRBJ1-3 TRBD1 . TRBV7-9 CASDRDPSSRNTIYF TGTGCCAGCGACAGGGACCCCTCTTCTCGAAACACCATATATTTT
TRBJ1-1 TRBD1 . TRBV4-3 CASSRQDRQNTEAFF TGCGCCAGCAGCCGACAGGACAGGCAGAACACTGAAGCTTTCTTT
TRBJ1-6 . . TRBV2 CASSDWGVRESPLHF TGTGCCAGCAGTGATTGGGGGGTACGAGAATCACCCCTCCACTTT